This entry lists 26 T cell receptor beta chains sequenced from one sample in a study of T cell responses to AZD1222 COVID-19 vaccine. Data came from immunoSEQ multiplex PCR; TCRdb stores just in-frame clones and leaves some out. In the table there are some 130,000 clones, 90% of which are singletons. Sequenced material: peripheral blood, taken on day 0 of AZD1222 vaccination. These receptors all stem from an adult in good health.

CDR3 residues: CAWSAAGGATGSPLHF. The CDR3 DNA follows: TGTGCCTGGAGCGCCGCGGGGGGAGCGACAGGGTCACCCCTCCACTTT. This chain connects TRBV30 to TRBJ1-6; 7 nucleotides match TRBD1. CDR1 is GTSNPN, CDR2 SVGIG, per germline (reference sequence). Losses at the gene ends were 3 bases for V and 10 bases for J; bases not matched to a gene: 15. This CDR3 contains 16 residues. Looking up the rest from reference TRBV30 and TRBJ1-6 gives the full variable domain: SQTIHQWPATLVQPVGSPLSLECTVEGTSNPNLYWYRQAAGRGLQLLFYSVGIGQISSEVPQNLSASRPQDRQFILSSKKLLLSDSGFYLCAWSAAGGATGSPLHFGNGTRLTVT.

V usage is TRBV7-9 and J usage is TRBJ1-2; D uncertain. Germline assignment: CDR1 SEHNR and CDR2 FQNEAQ (reference sequence). Trimming left V 0 bases short and J 6 bases short, with 8 bases between. The CDR3 sequence is 13 residues long. Here the CDR3 reads CASSLAAGNGYTF. CDR3 nucleotide sequence: TGTGCCAGCAGCTTAGCGGCGGGAAATGGCTACACCTTC.

As to this clone: At one end, the junction sequence differs from germline, possibly due to a read error. The chain uses TRBV4-1 and TRBJ1-6; 10 nucleotides match TRBD1. This CDR3 has 16 residues. Germline-derived CDR1 and CDR2 are MGHRA and YSYEKL. The chain's CDR3 is CASSQFGQGGYSPLHF. CDR3 in DNA: TGCGCCAGCAGCCAATTTGGACAGGGGGGATATTCGCCCCTCCACTTT.

This chain joins TRBV5-6 and TRBJ2-5, with D possibly being TRBD2 (6 bases). V was shortened by 1 base and J by 5 bases, with 15 bases between the two germline ends. Germline CDR1 and CDR2: SGHDT and YYEEEE. This CDR3 region has 15 residues. The CDR3 reads CASSLPGGGVETQYF. CDR3 DNA: TGTGCCAGCAGCTTGCCGGGCGGCGGGGTTGAGACCCAGTACTTC.

The V call is TRBV19, the J call TRBJ2-5, with TRBD1 as a possible D gene (5 bases). Germline V gene sequence: CDR1 LNHDA, CDR2 SQIVND (reference sequence). V lost 4 bases to trimming and J lost 9 bases, with 15 bases between them. The CDR3 sequence is 13 residues long. This CDR3 is CASSKDMYSAQYF. CDR3 sequence (DNA): TGTGCCAGTAGTAAGGACATGTATTCGGCCCAGTACTTC.

The V and J genes are TRBV2 and TRBJ2-7; TRBD2 matches at 13 bases. With V trimmed by 9 bases and J by 4 bases, 3 bases remained unmatched. The CDR3 is 13 amino acids. CDR1 SNHLY and CDR2 FYNNEI come from the germline V gene. CDR3 sequence (DNA): TGTGCCAGGGGGACTAGCGGGGTATACGAGCAGTACTTC. Its protein is CARGTSGVYEQYF.

For the CDR3, the DNA is TGCGCCAGCAGCTTGAGTCCCACAGGGGGCTACGAGCAGTACTTC. Its protein is CASSLSPTGGYEQYF. V and J are TRBV5-1 and TRBJ2-7; TRBD1 agrees at 8 bases. Germline loops: CDR1 SGHRS, CDR2 YFSETQ. The CDR3 runs to 15 residues. V was clipped by 1 base and J by 3 bases; unmatched bases: 6.

The chain combines TRBV7-8 with TRBJ1-5; no firm D call. Trimming cost V 4 bases and J 7 bases, with 14 bases left between them. CDR1 is SGHVS, CDR2 FQNEAQ, per germline. The CDR3 is 14 amino acids. The CDR3: CASSSSGEGQPQHF. The CDR3 DNA is TGTGCCAGCAGCTCTTCCGGGGAGGGCCAGCCCCAGCATTTT.

This rearrangement joins TRBV3-1 (or the pseudogene TRBV3-2) to TRBJ2-1; no clear D gene. Germline V lookup: CDR1 LGHDT, CDR2 YNNKEL (reference sequence). The ends were cut back, 1 base at V and 8 bases at J, with 9 bases in the middle. The CDR3 consists of 13 residues. DNA of the CDR3: TGTGCCAGCAGCCAAGGGCTAAACGATGAGCAGTTCTTC. Encoded protein: CASSQGLNDEQFF.

The V gene is TRBV6-2 or TRBV6-3, the J gene TRBJ2-2, with no clear D. Looked up from germline, CDR1 is MNHEY and CDR2 is SVGEGT. The CDR3 extends over 15 amino acids. V shed 2 bases and J shed 0 bases, with 7 bases lying between them. The CDR3 loop is CASSYGTTNTGELFF. Written as DNA, the CDR3 is TGTGCCAGCAGTTACGGTACAACGAACACCGGGGAGCTGTTTTTT.

V and J are TRBV27 and TRBJ2-1; maybe TRBD1 (6 bases). Germline V gene data show CDR1 as MNHEY and CDR2 as SMNVEV (reference sequence). V lost 8 bases, J lost 11 bases, and 19 bases lay in between. The CDR3 sequence is 13 residues long. For the CDR3, the DNA is TGTGCCAGCCAACTAAGGGGGTCGGGCCAGCAGTTCTTC. Translating gives CASQLRGSGQQFF.

The sample holds one count of this clone. V and J are TRBV21-1 and TRBJ1-1; the table assigns TRBD1, which was not confirmed against the DNA. TRBV21-1 is given as a pseudogene. This CDR3 contains 16 residues. CDR3 loop: CASSKDERTGPREAFF. As DNA, the CDR3 is TGTGCCAGCAGCAAAGACGAGAGGACAGGCCCCCGTGAAGCTTTCTTT.

The chain joins TRBV2 to TRBJ1-2, with D unclear. The CDR3 has 13 amino acids. Per germline, CDR1 SNHLY and CDR2 FYNNEI. V was shortened by 6 bases and J by 7 bases, with 15 bases between the two germline ends. The CDR3 sequence: CASRDRAAFGYTF. For the CDR3, the DNA is TGTGCCAGCAGAGACCGGGCTGCTTTTGGCTACACCTTC.

This clone occurred once. V usage is TRBV5-1 and J usage is TRBJ2-7; D is possibly TRBD1 (6 bases). V was clipped by 3 bases and J by 4 bases, with 17 bases between them. This CDR3 is built from 15 residues. Germline lookup yields CDR1 SGHRS and CDR2 YFSETQ. This chain's CDR3 is CASSSIPGQTYEQYF. CDR3 DNA sequence: TGCGCCAGCAGCTCTATTCCGGGACAAACGTACGAGCAGTACTTC. Full variable domain (remainder filled in from reference TRBV5-1 and TRBJ2-7): KAGVTQTPRYLIKTRGQQVTLSCSPISGHRSVSWYQQTPGQGLQFLFEYFSETQRNKGNFPGRFSGRQFSNSRSEMNVSTLELGDSALYLCASSSIPGQTYEQYFGPGTRLTVT.

The V and J genes are TRBV6-5 and TRBJ2-3, with D unclear. V was cut by 5 bases and J by 1 base, with 13 bases left in between. The CDR3 is made up of 15 amino acids. Per the germline V gene, CDR1 is MNHEY and CDR2 is SVGAGI. The CDR3 sequence is CASSLGMSGTDTQYF. CDR3 nucleotide sequence: TGTGCCAGCAGTCTAGGGATGTCGGGCACAGATACGCAGTATTTT.

The chain has TRBV19 and TRBJ2-1; TRBD2 matches at 8 bases. The V gene end was trimmed by 5 bases and the J gene end by 7 bases; junction bases not matched to a gene: 4. This CDR3 spans 13 amino acids. CDR1 is LNHDA, CDR2 SQIVND, per germline (reference sequence). For the CDR3, the DNA is TGTGCCAGTAGTTCCGGGGGGGCAAATGAGCAGTTCTTC. Translation gives CASSSGGANEQFF.

The chain employs TRBV30 and TRBJ2-7, with TRBD1 identical over 9 bases. The CDR3 has 14 amino acids. With V trimmed by 2 bases and J by 1 base, 3 bases remained unmatched. The V gene's germline CDR1 is GTSNPN and CDR2 SVGIG (reference sequence). The CDR3 sequence is CAWSLTGGSYEQYF. DNA of the CDR3: TGTGCCTGGAGTTTGACAGGGGGGTCCTACGAGCAGTACTTC.

The chain combines TRBV10-1 with TRBJ2-4, with a weak D call TRBD2 (6 bases). In germline, CDR1 is WNHNN, CDR2 SYGVQD (reference sequence). The CDR3 contains 18 residues. The germline V and J ends were trimmed by 2 bases and 0 bases, with 17 bases remaining between them. The CDR3 region is CASSEPGRSKLAKNIQYF. CDR3 bases: TGCGCCAGCAGTGAGCCGGGGAGGTCCAAATTAGCCAAAAACATTCAGTACTTC.

This chain links TRBV4-3 with TRBJ2-7; D might be TRBD2 (6 bases). The CDR3 is made up of 16 amino acids. The V end lost 4 bases, the J end lost 3 bases, and 19 bases lay between the germline ends. The germline V gene has CDR1 LGHNA and CDR2 YSLEER. The CDR3 spells CASSPYGQGGDYEQYF. The DNA of the CDR3 is TGCGCCAGCAGCCCCTATGGGCAGGGAGGTGACTACGAGCAGTACTTC.

The J gene is TRBJ2-7, the V gene TRBV11-2; D unclear. Trimming took 3 bases from V and 3 from J, leaving 6 bases between them. CDR3 size: 12 residues. Germline V lookup: CDR1 SGHAT, CDR2 FQNNGV. CDR3 residues: CASSFGNYEQYF. CDR3 bases: TGTGCCAGCAGCTTTGGCAACTACGAGCAGTACTTC.

This sequence joins TRBV15 and TRBJ1-2, with D unclear. The V gene lost 0 bases and the J gene lost 4 bases, with 12 bases spanning the gap. The germline gives CDR1 LNHNV, CDR2 YYDKDF (reference sequence). CDR3 length equals 15 residues. CDR3 coding DNA: TGTGCCACCAGCAGAGATCACCCGGGCGTCTATGGCTACACCTTC. Translating gives CATSRDHPGVYGYTF.

The chain recombines TRBV28 with TRBJ2-6; TRBD1 is a possible D gene (5 bases). V lost 4 bases and J lost 2, with 24 bases in between. CDR3 length: 20 residues. Germline CDR1 reads MDHEN; CDR2 reads SYDVKM. This chain's CDR3 is CASSYPGPRRHETGANVLTF. The CDR3 DNA reads as TGTGCCAGCAGTTACCCAGGGCCTCGCAGGCACGAGACTGGGGCCAACGTCCTGACTTTC.

This clone showed up just a few times. J is TRBJ2-7 and V is TRBV28; 10 bases map to TRBD1. V was pared by 5 bases and J by 3 bases, with 10 bases of the junction left unmatched. The V gene's germline CDR1 is MDHEN and CDR2 SYDVKM. The CDR3 contains 16 residues. The CDR3 sequence: CASSPWTGGMIYEQYF. Written as DNA, the CDR3 is TGTGCCAGCAGTCCCTGGACAGGGGGGATGATCTACGAGCAGTACTTC.

This clone has just one count. The chain combines TRBV19 with TRBJ2-4; 7 bases map to TRBD2. This CDR3 contains 14 residues. From germline, CDR1 is LNHDA and CDR2 SQIVND (reference sequence). Germline trimming cut 3 bases from V and 8 bases from J; bases unmatched to any gene: 7. In DNA form, the CDR3 reads TGTGCCAGTAGTATTGGACTAGGTGGGGACATTCAGTACTTC. This translates into CASSIGLGGDIQYF. Combining the CDR3 with reference TRBV19 and TRBJ2-4 gives the whole variable domain DGGITQSPKYLFRKEGQNVTLSCEQNLNHDAMYWYRQDPGQGLRLIYYSQIVNDFQKGDIAEGYSVSREKKESFPLTVTSAQKNPTAFYLCASSIGLGGDIQYFGAGTRLSVL.

This clone has only one observation. This sequence joins TRBV27 and TRBJ2-7, with a tentative D call TRBD2 (5 bases). The germline V gene encodes CDR1 MNHEY and CDR2 SMNVEV (reference sequence). V lost 5 bases to trimming and J lost 2 bases, with 13 bases between them. This CDR3 region has 14 residues. Here the CDR3 DNA reads TGTGCCAGCAGTCTACTTCCCGGGGCCTACGAGCAGTACTTC. Amino acid sequence: CASSLLPGAYEQYF.

V usage is TRBV4-2 and J usage is TRBJ2-2; 8 bases are shared with TRBD1. The V gene's germline CDR1 is LGHNA and CDR2 YNFKEQ. The CDR3 consists of 16 residues. Germline trimming cut 1 base from V and 8 bases from J; bases unmatched to any gene: 9. CDR3 DNA: TGTGCCAGCAGCCAAGCAAGAGGACAGGGCGGGGGGGAGCTGTTTTTT. Amino acids: CASSQARGQGGGELFF.